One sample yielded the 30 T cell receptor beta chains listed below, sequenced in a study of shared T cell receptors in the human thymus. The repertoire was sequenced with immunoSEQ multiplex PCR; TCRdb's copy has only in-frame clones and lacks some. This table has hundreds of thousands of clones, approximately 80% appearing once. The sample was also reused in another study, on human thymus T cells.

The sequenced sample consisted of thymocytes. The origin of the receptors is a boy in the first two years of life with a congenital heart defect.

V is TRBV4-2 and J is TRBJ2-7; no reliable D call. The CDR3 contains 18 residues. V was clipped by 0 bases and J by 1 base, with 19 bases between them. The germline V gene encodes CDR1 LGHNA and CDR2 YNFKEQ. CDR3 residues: CASSQELTWRKPSYEQYF. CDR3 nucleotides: TGTGCCAGCAGCCAAGAATTGACTTGGCGGAAGCCATCCTACGAGCAGTACTTC.

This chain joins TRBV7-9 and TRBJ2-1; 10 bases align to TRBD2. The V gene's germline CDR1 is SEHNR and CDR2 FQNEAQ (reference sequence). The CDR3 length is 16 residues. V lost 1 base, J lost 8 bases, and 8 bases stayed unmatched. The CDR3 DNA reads TGTGCCAGCAGCTTAGGTCCTAGCGGGAGAGTCGATGAGCAGTTCTTC. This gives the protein CASSLGPSGRVDEQFF.

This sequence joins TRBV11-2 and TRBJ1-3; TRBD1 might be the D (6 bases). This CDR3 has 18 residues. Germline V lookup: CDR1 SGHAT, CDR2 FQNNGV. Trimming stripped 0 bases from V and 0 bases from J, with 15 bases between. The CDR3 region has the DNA TGTGCCAGCAGCTTAGATGACGGAGAAGGGGGCTCTGGAAACACCATATATTTT. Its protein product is CASSLDDGEGGSGNTIYF.

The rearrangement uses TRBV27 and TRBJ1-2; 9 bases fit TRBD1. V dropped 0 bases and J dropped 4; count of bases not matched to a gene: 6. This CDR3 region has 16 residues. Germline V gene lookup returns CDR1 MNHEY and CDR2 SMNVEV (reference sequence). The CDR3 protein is CASSLSRDRESYGYTF. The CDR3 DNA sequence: TGTGCCAGCAGTTTATCCCGGGACAGGGAAAGCTATGGCTACACCTTC.

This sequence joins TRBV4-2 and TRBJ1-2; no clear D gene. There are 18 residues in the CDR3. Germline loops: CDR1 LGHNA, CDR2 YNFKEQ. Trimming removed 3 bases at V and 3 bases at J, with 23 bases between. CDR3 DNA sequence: TGTGCCAGCAGCCAGAAGCTTCTCCCGGGCCTGAGGGACTATGGCTACACCTTC. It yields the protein CASSQKLLPGLRDYGYTF.

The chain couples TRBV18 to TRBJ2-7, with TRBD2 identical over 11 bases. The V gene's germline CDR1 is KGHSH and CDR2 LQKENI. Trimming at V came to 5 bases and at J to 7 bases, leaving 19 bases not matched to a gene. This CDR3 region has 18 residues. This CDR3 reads CASSTGTSGAYGFIEQYF. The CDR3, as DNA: TGTGCCAGCTCAACCGGGACTAGCGGAGCCTACGGATTTATTGAGCAGTACTTC.

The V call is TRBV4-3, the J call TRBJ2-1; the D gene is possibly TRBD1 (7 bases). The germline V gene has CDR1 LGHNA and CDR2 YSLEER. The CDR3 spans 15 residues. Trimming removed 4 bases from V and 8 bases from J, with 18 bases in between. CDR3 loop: CASSRGARGYDEQFF. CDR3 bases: TGCGCCAGCAGCCGGGGGGCCAGGGGGTACGATGAGCAGTTCTTC.

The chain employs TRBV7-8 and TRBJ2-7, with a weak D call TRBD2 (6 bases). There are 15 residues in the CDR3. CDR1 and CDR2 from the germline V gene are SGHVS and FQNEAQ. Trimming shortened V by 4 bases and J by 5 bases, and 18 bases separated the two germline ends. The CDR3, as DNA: TGTGCCAGCAGCTCTCAGGACTACCCGGGGGACGAGCAGTACTTC. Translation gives CASSSQDYPGDEQYF.

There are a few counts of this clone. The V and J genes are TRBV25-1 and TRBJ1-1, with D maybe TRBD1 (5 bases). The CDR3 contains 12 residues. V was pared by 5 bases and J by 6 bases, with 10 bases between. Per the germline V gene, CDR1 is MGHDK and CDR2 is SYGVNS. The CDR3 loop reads CASSLPGAEAFF. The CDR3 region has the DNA TGTGCCAGCAGTTTACCGGGGGCTGAAGCTTTCTTT.

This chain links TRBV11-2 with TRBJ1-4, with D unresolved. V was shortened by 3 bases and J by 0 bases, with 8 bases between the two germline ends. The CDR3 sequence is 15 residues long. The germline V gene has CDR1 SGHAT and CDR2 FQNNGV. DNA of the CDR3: TGTGCCAGCAGCTTTGAGGGTTCAACTAATGAAAAACTGTTTTTT. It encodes CASSFEGSTNEKLFF.

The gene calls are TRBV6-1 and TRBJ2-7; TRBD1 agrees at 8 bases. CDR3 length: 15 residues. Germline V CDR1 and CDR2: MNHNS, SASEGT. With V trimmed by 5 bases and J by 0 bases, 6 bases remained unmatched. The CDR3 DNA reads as TGTGCCAGCAGTCGCCGGGACAGGTTCTCCTACGAGCAGTACTTC. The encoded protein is CASSRRDRFSYEQYF.

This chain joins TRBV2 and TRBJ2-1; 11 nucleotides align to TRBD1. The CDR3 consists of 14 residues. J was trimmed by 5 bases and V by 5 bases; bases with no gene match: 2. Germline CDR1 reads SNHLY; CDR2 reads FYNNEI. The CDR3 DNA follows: TGTGCCAGCAGTATGGGACAGGGGGACAATGAGCAGTTCTTC. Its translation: CASSMGQGDNEQFF.

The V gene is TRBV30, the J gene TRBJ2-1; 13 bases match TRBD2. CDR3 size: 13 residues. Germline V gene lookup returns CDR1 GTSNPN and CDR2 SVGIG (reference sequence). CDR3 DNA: TGTGTAGCCGGGACTAGCGGGATAGGGGAGCAGTTCTTC. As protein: CVAGTSGIGEQFF.

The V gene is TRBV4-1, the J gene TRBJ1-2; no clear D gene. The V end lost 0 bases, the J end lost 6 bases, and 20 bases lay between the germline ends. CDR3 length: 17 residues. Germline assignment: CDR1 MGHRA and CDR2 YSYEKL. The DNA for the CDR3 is TGCGCCAGCAGCCAAGATCACCCCATAGAACTGATCAATGGCTACACCTTC. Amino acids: CASSQDHPIELINGYTF.

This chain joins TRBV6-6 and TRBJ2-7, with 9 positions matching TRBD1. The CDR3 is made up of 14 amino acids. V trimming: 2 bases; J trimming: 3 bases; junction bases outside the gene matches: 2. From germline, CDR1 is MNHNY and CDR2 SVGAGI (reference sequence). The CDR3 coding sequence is TGTGCCAGCAGTTACGCGGGACAGGGCTACGAGCAGTACTTC. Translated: CASSYAGQGYEQYF.

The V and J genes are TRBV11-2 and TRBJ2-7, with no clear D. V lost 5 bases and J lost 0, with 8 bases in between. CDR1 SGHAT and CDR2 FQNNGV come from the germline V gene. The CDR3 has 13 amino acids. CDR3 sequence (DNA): TGTGCCAGCAGCCCCTGGCCCTCCTACGAGCAGTACTTC. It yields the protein CASSPWPSYEQYF. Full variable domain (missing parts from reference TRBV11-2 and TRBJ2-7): EAGVAQSPRYKIIEKRQSVAFWCNPISGHATLYWYQQILGQGPKLLIQFQNNGVVDDSQLPKDRFSAERLKGVDSTLKIQPAKLEDSAVYLCASSPWPSYEQYFGPGTRLTVT.

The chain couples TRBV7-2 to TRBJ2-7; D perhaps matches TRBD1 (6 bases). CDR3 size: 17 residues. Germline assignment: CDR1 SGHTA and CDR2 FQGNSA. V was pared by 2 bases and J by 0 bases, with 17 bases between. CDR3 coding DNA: TGTGCCAGCAGCTTAAGGGGGTTGAACCCGAGCTCCTACGAGCAGTACTTC. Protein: CASSLRGLNPSSYEQYF.

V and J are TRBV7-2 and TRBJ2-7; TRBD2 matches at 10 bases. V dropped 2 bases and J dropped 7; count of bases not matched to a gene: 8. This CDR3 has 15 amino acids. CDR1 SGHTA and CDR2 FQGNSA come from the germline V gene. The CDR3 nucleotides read TGTGCCAGCAGCTTAACCCTGAGCGGGAGGGGAGAGCAGTACTTC. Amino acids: CASSLTLSGRGEQYF.

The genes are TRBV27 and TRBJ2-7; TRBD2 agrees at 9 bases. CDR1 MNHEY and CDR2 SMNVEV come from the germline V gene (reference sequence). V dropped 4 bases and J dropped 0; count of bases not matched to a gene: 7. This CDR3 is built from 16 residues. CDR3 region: CASSSGSGSGSYEQYF. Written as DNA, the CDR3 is TGTGCCAGCAGTTCGGGTAGCGGGAGTGGCTCCTACGAGCAGTACTTC.

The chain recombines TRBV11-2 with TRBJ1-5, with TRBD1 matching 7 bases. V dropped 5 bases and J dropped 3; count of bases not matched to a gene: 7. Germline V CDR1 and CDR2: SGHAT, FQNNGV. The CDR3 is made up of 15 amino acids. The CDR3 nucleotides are TGTGCCAGCAGCCCCGGGACAGATACCAATCAGCCCCAGCATTTT. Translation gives CASSPGTDTNQPQHF.

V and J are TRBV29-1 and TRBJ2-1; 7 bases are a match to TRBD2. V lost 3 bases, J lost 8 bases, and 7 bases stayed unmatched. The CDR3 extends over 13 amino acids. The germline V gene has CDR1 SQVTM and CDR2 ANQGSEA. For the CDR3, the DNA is TGCAGCGTTGAGGCGGGAGTGATGGATGAGCAGTTCTTC. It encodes CSVEAGVMDEQFF.

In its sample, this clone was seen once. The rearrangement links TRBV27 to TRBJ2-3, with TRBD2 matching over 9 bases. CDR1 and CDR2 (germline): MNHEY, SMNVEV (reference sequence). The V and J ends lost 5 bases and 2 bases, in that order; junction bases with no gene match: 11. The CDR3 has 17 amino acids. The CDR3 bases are TGTGCCAGCAGTCTCCCACCTAGCGGGGAAGACACAGATACGCAGTATTTT. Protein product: CASSLPPSGEDTDTQYF.

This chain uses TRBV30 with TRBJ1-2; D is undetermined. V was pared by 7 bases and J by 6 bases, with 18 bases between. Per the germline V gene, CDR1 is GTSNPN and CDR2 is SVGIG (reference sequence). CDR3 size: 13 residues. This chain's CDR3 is CASQAPVGDGYTF. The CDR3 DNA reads TGTGCCTCTCAGGCCCCCGTGGGAGATGGCTACACCTTC.

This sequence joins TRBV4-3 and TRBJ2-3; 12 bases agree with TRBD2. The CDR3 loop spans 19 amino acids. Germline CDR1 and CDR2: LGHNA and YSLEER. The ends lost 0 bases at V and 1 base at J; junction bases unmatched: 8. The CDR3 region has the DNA TGCGCCAGCAGCCAAGATCTCACTAGCGGGAGGTGGGGCACAGATACGCAGTATTTT. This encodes CASSQDLTSGRWGTDTQYF.

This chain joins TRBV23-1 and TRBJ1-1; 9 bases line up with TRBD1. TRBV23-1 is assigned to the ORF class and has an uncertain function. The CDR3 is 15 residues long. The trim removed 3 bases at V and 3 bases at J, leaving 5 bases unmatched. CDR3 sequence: CASSQSGQGYTEAFF. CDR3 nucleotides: TGCGCCAGCAGTCAGTCGGGACAGGGCTACACTGAAGCTTTCTTT.

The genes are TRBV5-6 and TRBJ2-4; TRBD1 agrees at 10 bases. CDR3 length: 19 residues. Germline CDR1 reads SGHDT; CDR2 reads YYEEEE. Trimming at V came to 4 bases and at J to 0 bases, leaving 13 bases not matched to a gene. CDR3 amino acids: CASSSGQGGRNLAKNIQYF. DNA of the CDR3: TGTGCCAGCAGCAGCGGACAGGGGGGGCGGAATCTAGCCAAAAACATTCAGTACTTC.

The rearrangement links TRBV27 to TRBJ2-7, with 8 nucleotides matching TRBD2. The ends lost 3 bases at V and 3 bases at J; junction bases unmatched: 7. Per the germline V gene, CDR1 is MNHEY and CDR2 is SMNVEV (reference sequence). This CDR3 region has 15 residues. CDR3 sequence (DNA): TGTGCCAGCAGTTTCTCGGGACTAGGGTACTACGAGCAGTACTTC. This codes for CASSFSGLGYYEQYF.

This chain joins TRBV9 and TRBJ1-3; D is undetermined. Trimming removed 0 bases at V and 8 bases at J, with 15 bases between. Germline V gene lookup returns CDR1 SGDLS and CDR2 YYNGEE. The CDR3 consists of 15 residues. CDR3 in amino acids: CASSVASGGRDTIYF. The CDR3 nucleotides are TGTGCCAGCAGCGTAGCGAGCGGAGGGAGGGACACCATATATTTT.

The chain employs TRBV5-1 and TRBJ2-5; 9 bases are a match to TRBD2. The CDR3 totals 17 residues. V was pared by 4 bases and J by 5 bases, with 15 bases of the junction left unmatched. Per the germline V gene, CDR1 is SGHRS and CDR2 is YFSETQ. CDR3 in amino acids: CASSPERAGGPRETQYF. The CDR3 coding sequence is TGCGCCAGCAGCCCCGAGCGGGCGGGAGGGCCCAGGGAGACCCAGTACTTC.

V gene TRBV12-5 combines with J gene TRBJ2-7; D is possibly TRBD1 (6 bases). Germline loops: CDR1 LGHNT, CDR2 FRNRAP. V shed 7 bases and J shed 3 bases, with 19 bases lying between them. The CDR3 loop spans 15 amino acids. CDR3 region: CASAQVRGRGYEQYF. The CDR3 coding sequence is TGTGCTAGTGCCCAAGTCAGGGGAAGGGGCTACGAGCAGTACTTC.